The present TCR beta chain was sequenced within a study of T-cell memory formation after mild COVID-19 (TCRdb year 2021). About the full investigation: Most TCR sequence clusters were specific to one of the two donors. Longitudinal TCRalpha and TCRbeta repertoire sequencing tracked T-cell clones expanding and contracting after mild COVID-19 in a couple of donors. The cohort was made up of two young adult volunteers, one female and one male, who were previously healthy.

Ficoll-Paque density gradient centrifugation was used to isolate PBMCs. Including the terminal cysteine and phenylalanine, the CDR3 comprises 16 residues. Just CDR3 DNA is preserved here, 48 bases in frame from base 1. CDR1 and CDR2 are read off the germline V gene (reference sequence) as LGHDT and YNNKEL. V loses 1 base, J loses 4 bases, and the germline ends lie 16 bases apart. Data came from an Illumina NovaSeq 6000. TCRalpha and TCRbeta cDNA libraries were constructed by 5'RACE with constant-segment primers, with sample barcodes and unique molecular identifiers being introduced. RNA was extracted from every sample with Trizol reagent. The libraries were amplified in two PCR steps, and the second step added a second sample barcode and Illumina TruSeq adapters. Sequencing of libraries was performed on an Illumina NovaSeq with 2 x 150 bp paired-end reads. The paper's processing steps were these. Reads were demultiplexed and collapsed into UMI-guided consensus sequences with migec v1.2.7. Using mixcr v2.1.11, the UMI consensuses were aligned to TRA and TRB V and J templates and assembled into clonotypes. A clonotype was counted as expanded or contracted only when both edgeR and NoisET called the clonotype significant, with the noise models trained on biological replicates. For edgeR calls, the thresholds were a false discovery rate-adjusted p below 0.01 and a log2 fold-change of 1. PCA with hierarchical clustering of max-normalized trajectories of the 1000 most abundant clonotypes was used as exploratory dynamics analysis. The CD4 or CD8 phenotype of responding clones was assigned using the separately sequenced CD4+ and CD8+ repertoires. Through fastp at Q25 and MiXCR, TCRdb rebuilt clones from the public reads, retaining in-frame beta chains. Entries are consolidated by CDR3 protein sequence, retaining the most common genes and DNA. For this entry, the V and J calls and clone size follow TCRdb and not the study's own pipeline. Here the sample has about 400,000 distinct CDR3 sequences; about a quarter occur a single time. The top ten clonotypes cover 10% to 15% of the sample.

Remarks on this clonotype: Its antigen is unknown. No much larger clone exists at a distance of one base, and base qualities are not known.

Here is what the overall study found, with its caveats: Some responding clones were detected in pre-infection memory, suggesting pre-existing cross-reactive memory T cells joined the SARS-CoV-2 response. From day 15 to 85, contracting clones showed balanced CD4/CD8 phenotypes, whereas a second wave of clones that expanded from day 15 to 37 leaned towards CD4+. The study covered only a couple of mild cases, and larger cohorts including severe cases with pre-infection samples were considered necessary. SARS-CoV-2 specificity was not confirmed for the second-wave clones peaking on day 37. Contracting CD4+ clones appeared mostly in the CM and EM memory subsets, whereas CD8+ clones were enriched in EMRA.

Material for sequencing was PBMCs or a T cell subset sorted from them (not recorded which). The clonotype comes from an adult woman who had mild COVID-19 (a few samples of this study predate the infection). The sample titles of this study are shuffled in the database, so cell type and time point are left out; the donor was told from shared clones. This receptor chain uses TRBV3-1 and TRBJ1-1; the D segment could be TRBD1, given 5 matching bases. The DNA reads as follows: TGTGCCAGCAGCCAAGTGTCCAGGGTAAGAGGCACTGAAGCTTTCTTT. This is translated as CASSQVSRVRGTEAFF.